The following is a T cell receptor beta chain sequence with its context. Other DNA sequences in the sample encode the same CDR3. The data belong to a study of blood T cell repertoires in COVID-19. Study background: From T cells, B-cell-depleted T cells, or PBMCs came the material, which was cDNA or gDNA.

Patients from Seattle were sampled longitudinally, starting during active infection. The authors' processing: For nucleated cells, counts were estimated from reference gene primer amplification. Clones were read by immunoSEQ multiplex PCR, and TCRdb kept only the in-frame ones, dropping some. D and trimming were read from the DNA, whereas the V and J calls and clone size are those reported in that table. The data contain about 290,000 clones, around 92% of them singletons. Germline V gene data show CDR1 as SGHKS and CDR2 as YYEKEE (reference sequence). The CDR3 is made up of 14 amino acids. V was pared by 4 bases and J by 2 bases, with 3 bases of the junction left unmatched.

This sequence joins TRBV5-5 and TRBJ2-7; 10 bases align to TRBD1. The TCR originated in a woman in her 30s with COVID-19, enrolled during active disease. Sample: peripheral blood. As DNA, the CDR3 is TGTGCCAGCAGCCTGGGACAGGGGCCCTACGAGCAGTACTTC. Translated: CASSLGQGPYEQYF.